A selection of T cell receptor beta chains follows, all from one sample in a study of graft-versus-host responses after intestinal transplantation. These receptors are not linked to any known antigen. Profiled with immunoSEQ multiplex PCR; TCRdb holds only in-frame clones, not every one. The table shows tens of thousands of clones, with about 91% occurring only once. The sequenced sample was unstimulated CD8+ T cells sorted from spleen or lymph node cells, obtained before intestinal transplant. The origin of the receptors is a human donor who received an intestinal transplant. The CDR3 runs from the conserved cysteine through the conserved F or W. A D gene is named only where the DNA matches it firmly. Size is stated for part of the rows, as once, few or many counts, or as a class when the clone is expanded.

TGTGCCAGCAGCGGGACTAGCGGGAACAATGAGCAGTTCTTC	CASSGTSGNNEQFF	TRBV9	TRBJ2-1	.	TRBD2
TGTGCCAGCAGCACGGGGGTTGCAGGTCCCTACGAGCAGTACTTC	CASSTGVAGPYEQYF	TRBV5-6	TRBJ2-7	few	.
TGTGCCAGCAGCTCCCAGATTAGGACGGGACTAGTGGGCTACGAGCAGTACTTC	CASSSQIRTGLVGYEQYF	TRBV7-9	TRBJ2-7	.	TRBD2
TGCGCCAGCAGCTTGGGAGTAGCGGGAGCCTACGAGCAGTACTTC	CASSLGVAGAYEQYF	TRBV5-1	TRBJ2-7	once	TRBD2
TGTGCCTGGAGTGTAGCATCAGGCTATGGCTACACCTTC	CAWSVASGYGYTF	TRBV30	TRBJ1-2	once	.
TGTGCCAGCAGTTTACCCCAGGGGAGGGGCACAGATACGCAGTATTTT	CASSLPQGRGTDTQYF	TRBV28	TRBJ2-3	.	.
TGTGCCAGCAGTGCTCGCGGTCCCTACGAGCAGTACTTC	CASSARGPYEQYF	TRBV6-1	TRBJ2-7	few	.
TGTGCCAGCAGTTTGGACAGGGATCCCTACAATGAGCAGTTCTTC	CASSLDRDPYNEQFF	TRBV6-5	TRBJ2-1	.	TRBD1
TGTGCCAGCAGCCTGACTAGCGGGGGGGCACATACGCAGTATTTT	CASSLTSGGAHTQYF	TRBV6-5	TRBJ2-3	few	TRBD2
TGTGCCAGTAGTATAGGGACTAGCGGGTACAATGAGCAGTTCTTC	CASSIGTSGYNEQFF	TRBV19	TRBJ2-1	.	TRBD2
TGTGCCAGCAGCTTAGTACAGGGTCTCTCTGGAAACACCATATATTTT	CASSLVQGLSGNTIYF	TRBV7-9	TRBJ1-3	.	.
TGCGCCAGCAGCTTGATCGGGGGGCGGGAGCAGTACTTC	CASSLIGGREQYF	TRBV5-1	TRBJ2-7	.	.
TGCGCCAGCAGCGGGGACAGGGAGAGGAACATTCAGTACTTC	CASSGDRERNIQYF	TRBV5-1	TRBJ2-4	.	TRBD1
TGCGCCAGCAGCTTTTCGGGTAATGAGCAGTTCTTC	CASSFSGNEQFF	TRBV5-1	TRBJ2-1	once	.
TGTGCCAGCAGTACCGGACAGGGGGCAGATACGCAGTATTTT	CASSTGQGADTQYF	TRBV6-5	TRBJ2-3	.	TRBD1
TGTGCCAGCAGTGCTACCGGGACAGTTCAGTTCTTC	CASSATGTVQFF	TRBV2	TRBJ2-1	.	TRBD1
TGTGCCATCAGTGAGAAAAGTGGCCCTCTGAGCACAGATACGCAGTATTTT	CAISEKSGPLSTDTQYF	TRBV10-3	TRBJ2-3	.	.
TGTGCCAGCAGCTTGGGGCCCAGCTCTGGAAACACCATATATTTT	CASSLGPSSGNTIYF	TRBV5-6	TRBJ1-3	.	.
TGTGCCAGCAGTATGACTGGCACCGGGGAGCTGTTTTTT	CASSMTGTGELFF	TRBV11-2	TRBJ2-2	.	.
TGTGCCAGCAGCTTAATACAAGAGACCCAGTACTTC	CASSLIQETQYF	TRBV7-2	TRBJ2-5	once	.
TGTGCCAGCAGCTTACCGCGCTACAATGAGCAGTTCTTC	CASSLPRYNEQFF	TRBV7-9	TRBJ2-1	.	.
TGCGCCAGCAGTCACCAGAACTCCTTCAGGGAAGATAGAGCTTTCTTT	CASSHQNSFREDRAFF	TRBV23-1	TRBJ1-1	.	.
TGCGCCAGCAGTCAATGGGAGGGACTGGAGGGAGATTCACCCCTCCACTTT	CASSQWEGLEGDSPLHF	TRBV23-1	TRBJ1-6	once	.
TGTGCCTGGCAGAAATTAACCGGACTGGGAGCTTTCTTT	CAWQKLTGLGAFF	TRBV30	TRBJ1-1	.	.
TGTGCCAGCAGTAGAACTAGCGGGGGCCGACTTTTCACAGATACGCAGTATTTT	CASSRTSGGRLFTDTQYF	TRBV2	TRBJ2-3	.	TRBD2
TGTGCCAGCAGCGTAGCTACGGGGACAGTAGTTCATGAGCAGTTCTTC	CASSVATGTVVHEQFF	TRBV9	TRBJ2-1	.	TRBD1
TGTGCCAGCAGCTTCGTTTCGGGGGGCTTGGGTAATGAGCAGTTCTTC	CASSFVSGGLGNEQFF	TRBV11-2	TRBJ2-1	.	.
TGTGCCAGCAGTAGGGGAAGGGATCAGCCCCAGCATTTT	CASSRGRDQPQHF	TRBV25-1	TRBJ1-5	.	.
TGTGCCAGCAGCTTACGGGCGGGGGGCCTGGGCAATGAGCAGTTCTTC	CASSLRAGGLGNEQFF	TRBV7-2	TRBJ2-1	.	TRBD2
TGTGCCTGGAGTATAGGAGCTGAAGCTTTCTTT	CAWSIGAEAFF	TRBV30	TRBJ1-1	few	.